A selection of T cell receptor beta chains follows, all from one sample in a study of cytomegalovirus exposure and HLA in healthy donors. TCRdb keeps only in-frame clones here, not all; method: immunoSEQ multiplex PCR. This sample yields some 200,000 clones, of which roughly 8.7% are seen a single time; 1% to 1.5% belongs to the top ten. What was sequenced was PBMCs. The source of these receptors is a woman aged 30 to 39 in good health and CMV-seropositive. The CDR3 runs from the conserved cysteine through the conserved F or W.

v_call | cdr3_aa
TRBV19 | CASGTRRELFF
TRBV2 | CASTSTVAGANVLTF
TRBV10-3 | CAISELLLSYEQYF
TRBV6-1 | CASSVTGHSNQPQHF
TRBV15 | CATSRDGQGPGELFF
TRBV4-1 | CASSQPDRVSGNTIYF
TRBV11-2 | CASSASRGEGLEQYF
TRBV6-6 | CASSATTGIAGNTIYF
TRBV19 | CASSPWPPRAGNYGYTF
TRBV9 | CASSGTLRTDTQYF
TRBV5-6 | CASSPGQGATYGYTF
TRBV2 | CASSRGLETQYF
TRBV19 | CASSSTQGRNTRELFF
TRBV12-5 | CASGLSSGNTIYF
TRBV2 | CASRTSGRAYEQYF
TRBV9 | CASSANYGYTF
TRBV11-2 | CASSWAGGSTEAFF
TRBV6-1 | CASSEAMAYEQYF
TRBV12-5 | CASGLALGTRDSRTHNEQFF
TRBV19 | CAGNRGLSTEAFF
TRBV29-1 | CSVEGPQASGAPQFF
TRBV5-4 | CASSFYSLNSNQPQHF
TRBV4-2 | CASSQDLSSGTYYEQYF
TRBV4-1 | CASSQDRGLGQETQYF
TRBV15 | CATSRMLAGRHEQYF
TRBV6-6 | CASSYQQPGQGGAFF
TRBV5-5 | CASSGGQGKISTEAFF
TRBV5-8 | CASSRYRAPQHF
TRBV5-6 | CASSLGVSPSTDTQYF
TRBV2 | CASIPQRTSGETQYF
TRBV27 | CASSQREGLNNEQFF
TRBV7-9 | CASSLATSRGRGEQFF
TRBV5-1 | CASSLVLNEQFF
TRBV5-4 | CASSPPGQIGEQYF
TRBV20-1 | CSARAGERQFF
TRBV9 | CASSTLLRSSYNEQFF
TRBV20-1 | CSARAPREQYF
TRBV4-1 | CASSQGPSVSYEQYF
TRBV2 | CASSERQGGFGEQYF
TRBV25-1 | CASSDPGTEAFF
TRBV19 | CASQRTGGPYGYTF
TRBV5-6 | CASSFGQLSPLHF
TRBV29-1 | CSVNSGIDEQFF
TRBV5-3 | CARSSCRNTGELFF
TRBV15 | CATSRDPTPGRNQPQHF